A single sample is the source of the 2 T cell receptor beta chains below, sequenced in a study of cytomegalovirus exposure and HLA in healthy donors. Use of 60 Vbeta and 13 Jbeta primers characterized the PCR. Clones were read by immunoSEQ multiplex PCR, and TCRdb kept only the in-frame ones, dropping some. This sample yields 160,000 or so clones, of which roughly 88% are seen a single time; around 1.4% belongs to the top ten. Sequences were obtained from PBMCs. The receptors shown here come from a young woman in good health and CMV-seronegative.

The V call is TRBV10-3, the J call TRBJ1-2; the match to TRBD1 covers 8 bases. Germline loops: CDR1 ENHRY, CDR2 SYGVKD. The CDR3 sequence is 16 residues long. With V trimmed by 2 bases and J by 2 bases, 7 bases remained unmatched. Here the CDR3 reads CAISEPQGASNYGYTF. The DNA for the CDR3 is TGTGCCATCAGTGAGCCCCAGGGGGCGTCGAACTATGGCTACACCTTC.

J is TRBJ2-7 and V is TRBV6-5, with 7 positions matching TRBD1. Germline CDR1 and CDR2: MNHEY and SVGAGI. CDR3 length equals 13 residues. The V and J ends lost 8 bases and 1 base, in that order; junction bases with no gene match: 5. CDR3 sequence (DNA): TGTGCCAGCTGTATGGGACAGTCCTACGAGCAGTACTTC. It specifies CASCMGQSYEQYF.